This T cell receptor (beta chain) was retrieved from a study of radiotherapy plus CTLA-4 blockade in lung cancer. The study, taken as a whole, reports: The authors reported that early blood T cell clone dynamics, with interferon-beta, best predicted response.

A remark on this clone: Its cognate antigen is unknown.

With 2 bases removed from V and 5 bases from J, the gap between germline ends came to 12 bases. CDR3 size: 14 residues. Germline V gene data show CDR1 as MNHEY and CDR2 as SMNVEV (reference sequence). The method was immunoSEQ multiplex PCR; TCRdb's version includes in-frame clones alone and lacks a portion of them. The sample carries 45,000 or so clones, roughly 76% recorded once. This receptor was obtained from a human donor with non-small cell lung cancer who had stable disease on radiotherapy plus ipilimumab. The rearrangement joins TRBV27 to TRBJ1-2; no reliable D call. The sample here was peripheral blood, taken from a patient treated with radiotherapy plus ipilimumab. CDR3 sequence: CASSLGPSDYGYTF. The DNA for the CDR3 is TGTGCCAGCAGTTTAGGGCCGTCTGATTATGGCTACACCTTC.